This T cell receptor (beta chain) was captured in a study of blood T cell repertoires in COVID-19. Study-wide background: Donors in the United States, Italy and Spain gave samples during acute or convalescent COVID-19.

Trimming left V 0 bases short and J 2 bases short, with 12 bases between. CDR3 length equals 16 residues. Germline assignment: CDR1 SGHVS and CDR2 FQNEAQ. How the authors handled the data: Reference gene primer amplification yielded estimated nucleated cell counts. Assay used: immunoSEQ multiplex PCR; TCRdb lists only in-frame clones, some missing. Clonal size and the V and J genes are those of that table, whereas D and trimming came from the DNA. The sample holds more than 130,000 clones; about 80% are singletons and the top ten take just under 9%. This clonotype was obtained from a woman aged 80 or over in a cohort sampled during active or convalescent COVID-19. The V gene is TRBV7-8, the J gene TRBJ2-3; possibly TRBD2 for D (6 bases). Sequencing was carried out using peripheral blood. The DNA of the CDR3 is TGTGCCAGCAGCTTAGCTAACTGGGGACTCACAGATACGCAGTATTTT. It codes for CASSLANWGLTDTQYF.